The TCR beta chain under discussion was sequenced for a study of T-cell reconstitution after alpha-beta-depleted transplantation in children. Researchers prepared the TCRbeta library using unique molecular identifiers, the study reports. TCRdb reprocessed the PCR reads via MiXCR and lists one record per CDR3 protein. The sample holds 200,000 to 250,000 distinct CDR3 sequences, under 30% seen once. Study-wide results and caveats: Recipient T cells and thymic progenitors that survived were the source of the high TCRbeta diversity seen at day 60 in some patients. Counts and diversity of T cells one year after transplant came mostly from newly produced T cells. Alpha-beta T cells about two months after transplant reportedly derived from several hundred expanded graft clones.

This clonotype was found a few times. The antigen remains unidentified. The CDR3 length is 20 residues. The germline V gene has CDR1 LGHNT and CDR2 FRNRAP. The trim removed 1 base at V and 3 bases at J, leaving 18 bases unmatched. The TCR was taken from a female patient aged 2-15 years who had a stem cell transplant for congenital amegakaryocytic thrombocytopenia, so the T cells may come from the graft donor. This chain connects TRBV12-5 to TRBJ2-1, with 7 bases fitting TRBD2. The specimen was PBMCs, mostly from graft donor cells, collected 360 days after TCRalphabeta/CD19-depleted stem cell transplant. The CDR3 reads CASGLADKGTTSVDYNEQFF. The CDR3 nucleotides are TGTGCTAGTGGTTTGGCTGATAAGGGAACTACTAGCGTCGACTACAATGAGCAGTTCTTC.